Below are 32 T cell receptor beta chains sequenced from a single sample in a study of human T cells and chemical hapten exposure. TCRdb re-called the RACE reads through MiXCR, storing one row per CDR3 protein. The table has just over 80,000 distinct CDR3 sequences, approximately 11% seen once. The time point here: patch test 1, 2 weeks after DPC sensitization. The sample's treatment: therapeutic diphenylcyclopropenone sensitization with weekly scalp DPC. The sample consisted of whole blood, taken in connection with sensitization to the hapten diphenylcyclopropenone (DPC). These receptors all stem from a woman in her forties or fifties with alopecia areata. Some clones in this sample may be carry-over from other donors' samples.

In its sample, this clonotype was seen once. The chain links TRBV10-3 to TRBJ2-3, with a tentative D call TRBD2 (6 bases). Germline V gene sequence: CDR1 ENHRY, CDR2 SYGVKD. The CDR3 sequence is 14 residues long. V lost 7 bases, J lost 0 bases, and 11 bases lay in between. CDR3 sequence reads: CAIKAGPSTDTQYF. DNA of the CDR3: TGTGCCATCAAGGCGGGACCTAGCACAGATACGCAGTATTTT.

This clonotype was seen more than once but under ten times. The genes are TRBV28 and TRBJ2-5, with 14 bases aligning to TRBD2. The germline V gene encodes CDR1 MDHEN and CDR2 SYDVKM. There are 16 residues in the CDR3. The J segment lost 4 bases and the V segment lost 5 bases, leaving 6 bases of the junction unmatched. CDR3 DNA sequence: TGTGCCAGCAGTCCAGGACTAGCGGGAGGTAGAGAGACCCAGTACTTC. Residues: CASSPGLAGGRETQYF.

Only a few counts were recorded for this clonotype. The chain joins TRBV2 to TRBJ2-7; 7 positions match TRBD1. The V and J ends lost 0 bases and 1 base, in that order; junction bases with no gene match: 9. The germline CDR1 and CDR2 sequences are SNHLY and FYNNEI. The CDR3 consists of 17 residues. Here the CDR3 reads CASSEAEWTGLSYEQYF. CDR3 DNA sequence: TGTGCCAGCAGTGAAGCAGAGTGGACAGGTCTATCCTACGAGCAGTACTTC.

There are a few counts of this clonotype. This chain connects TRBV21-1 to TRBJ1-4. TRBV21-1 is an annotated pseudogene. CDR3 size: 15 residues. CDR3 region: CASSKRRTTNEKLFF. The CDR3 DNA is TGTGCCAGCAGCAAGAGGCGGACAACTAATGAAAAACTGTTTTTT.

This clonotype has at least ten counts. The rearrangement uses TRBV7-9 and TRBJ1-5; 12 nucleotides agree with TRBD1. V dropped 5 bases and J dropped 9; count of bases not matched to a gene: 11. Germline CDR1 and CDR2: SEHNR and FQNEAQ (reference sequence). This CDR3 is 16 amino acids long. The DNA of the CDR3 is TGTGCCAGCAGCCCCTCCGGGACAGGGGGCGGGGGGCCCCAGCATTTT. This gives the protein CASSPSGTGGGGPQHF.

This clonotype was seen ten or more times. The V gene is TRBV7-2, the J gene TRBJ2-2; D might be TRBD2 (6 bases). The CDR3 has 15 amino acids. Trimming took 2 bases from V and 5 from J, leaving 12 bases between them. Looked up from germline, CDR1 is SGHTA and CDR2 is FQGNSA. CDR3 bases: TGTGCCAGCAGCTTAAAAGGCGGAGGGACCGGGGAGCTGTTTTTT. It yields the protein CASSLKGGGTGELFF.

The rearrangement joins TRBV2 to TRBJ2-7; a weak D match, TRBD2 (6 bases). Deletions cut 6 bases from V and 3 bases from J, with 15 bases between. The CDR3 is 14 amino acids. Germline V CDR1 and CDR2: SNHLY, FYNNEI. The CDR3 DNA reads TGTGCCAGCAGCCATCCTGGGGGAGGCTACGAGCAGTACTTC. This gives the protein CASSHPGGGYEQYF. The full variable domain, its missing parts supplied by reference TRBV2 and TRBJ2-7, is EPEVTQTPSHQVTQMGQEVILRCVPISNHLYFYWYRQILGQKVEFLVSFYNNEISEKSEIFDDQFSVERPDGSNFTLKIRSTKLEDSAMYFCASSHPGGGYEQYFGPGTRLTVT.

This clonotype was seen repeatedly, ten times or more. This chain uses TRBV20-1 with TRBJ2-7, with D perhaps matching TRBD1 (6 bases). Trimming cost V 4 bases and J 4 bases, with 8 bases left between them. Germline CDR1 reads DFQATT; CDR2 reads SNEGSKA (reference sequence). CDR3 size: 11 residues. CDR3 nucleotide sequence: TGCAGTGCTAAAGGACAGTACGAGCAGTACTTC. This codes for CSAKGQYEQYF.

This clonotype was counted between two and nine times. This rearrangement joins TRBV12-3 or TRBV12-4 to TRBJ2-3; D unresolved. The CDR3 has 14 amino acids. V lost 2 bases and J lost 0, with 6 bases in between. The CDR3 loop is CASSLQVSTDTQYF. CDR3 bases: TGTGCCAGCAGTTTACAAGTTAGCACAGATACGCAGTATTTT.

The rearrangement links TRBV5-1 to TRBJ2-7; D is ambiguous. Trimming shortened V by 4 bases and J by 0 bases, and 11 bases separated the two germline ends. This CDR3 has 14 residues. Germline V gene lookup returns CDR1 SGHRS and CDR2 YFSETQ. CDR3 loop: CASSEAKHSYEQYF. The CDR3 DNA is TGCGCCAGCAGCGAGGCGAAACACTCCTACGAGCAGTACTTC. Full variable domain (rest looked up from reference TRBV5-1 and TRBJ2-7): KAGVTQTPRYLIKTRGQQVTLSCSPISGHRSVSWYQQTPGQGLQFLFEYFSETQRNKGNFPGRFSGRQFSNSRSEMNVSTLELGDSALYLCASSEAKHSYEQYFGPGTRLTVT.

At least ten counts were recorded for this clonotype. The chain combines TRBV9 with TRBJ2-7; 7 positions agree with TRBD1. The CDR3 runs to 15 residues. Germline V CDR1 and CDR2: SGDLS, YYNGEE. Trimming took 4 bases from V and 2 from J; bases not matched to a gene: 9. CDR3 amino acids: CASSRQGTEAYEQYF. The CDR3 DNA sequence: TGTGCCAGCAGCCGCCAAGGGACAGAAGCCTACGAGCAGTACTTC.

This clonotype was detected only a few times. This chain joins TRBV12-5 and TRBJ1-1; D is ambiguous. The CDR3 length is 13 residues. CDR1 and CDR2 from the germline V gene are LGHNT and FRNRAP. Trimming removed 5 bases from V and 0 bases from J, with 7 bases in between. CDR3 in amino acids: CASGPSVNTEAFF. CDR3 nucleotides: TGTGCTAGTGGTCCCAGCGTGAACACTGAAGCTTTCTTT.

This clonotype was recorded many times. In DNA form, the CDR3 reads TGTGCCAGCAGCCCGATGACTAGATTCCAAGAGACCCAGTACTTC. Amino acid sequence: CASSPMTRFQETQYF. V gene TRBV3-1 combines with J gene TRBJ2-5, with D perhaps matching TRBD2 (6 bases). Trimming pared 4 bases from V and 1 base from J, leaving 13 bases between. Germline CDR1 and CDR2: LGHDT and YNNKEL (reference sequence). This CDR3 contains 15 residues.

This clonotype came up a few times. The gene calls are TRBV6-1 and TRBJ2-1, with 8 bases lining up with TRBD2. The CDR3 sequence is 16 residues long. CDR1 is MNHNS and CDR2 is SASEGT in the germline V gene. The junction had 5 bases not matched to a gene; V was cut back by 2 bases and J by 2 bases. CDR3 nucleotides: TGTGCCAGCAGTGAACTTAGCGGGATGACCTACAATGAGCAGTTCTTC. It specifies CASSELSGMTYNEQFF.

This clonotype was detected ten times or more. The CDR3 nucleotides read TGTGCCAGCAGTTTATATCCGGTGAGCACAGATACGCAGTATTTT. Encoded protein: CASSLYPVSTDTQYF. This chain links TRBV27 with TRBJ2-3, with D unclear. The CDR3 consists of 15 residues. The germline V and J ends were trimmed by 1 base and 0 bases, with 8 bases remaining between them. Germline loops: CDR1 MNHEY, CDR2 SMNVEV (reference sequence).

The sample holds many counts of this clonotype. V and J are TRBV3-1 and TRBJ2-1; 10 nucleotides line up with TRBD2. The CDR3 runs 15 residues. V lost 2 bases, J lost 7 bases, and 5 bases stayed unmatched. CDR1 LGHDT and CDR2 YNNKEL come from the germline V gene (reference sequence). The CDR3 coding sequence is TGTGCCAGCAGCCAACTAGCGGGAGTGGCAAATGAGCAGTTCTTC. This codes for CASSQLAGVANEQFF.

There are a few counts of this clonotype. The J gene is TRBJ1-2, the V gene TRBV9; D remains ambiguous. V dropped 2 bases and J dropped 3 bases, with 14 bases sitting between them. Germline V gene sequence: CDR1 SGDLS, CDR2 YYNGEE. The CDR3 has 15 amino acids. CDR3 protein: CASSVSDVPHYGYTF. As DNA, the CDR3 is TGTGCCAGCAGCGTCTCAGATGTCCCCCACTATGGCTACACCTTC.

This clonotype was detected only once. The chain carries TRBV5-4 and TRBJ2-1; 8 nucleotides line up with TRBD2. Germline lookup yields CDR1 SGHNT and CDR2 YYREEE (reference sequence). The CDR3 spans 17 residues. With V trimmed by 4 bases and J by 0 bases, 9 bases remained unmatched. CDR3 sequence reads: CASSPGTGTSSYNEQFF. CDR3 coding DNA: TGTGCCAGCAGCCCTGGGACGGGGACTAGCTCCTACAATGAGCAGTTCTTC.

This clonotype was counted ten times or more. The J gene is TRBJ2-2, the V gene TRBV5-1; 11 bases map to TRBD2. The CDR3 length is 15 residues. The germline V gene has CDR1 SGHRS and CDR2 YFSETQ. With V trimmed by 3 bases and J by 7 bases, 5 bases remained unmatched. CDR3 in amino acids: CASSYSGRADGELFF. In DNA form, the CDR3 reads TGCGCCAGCAGCTATAGCGGGAGGGCCGACGGGGAGCTGTTTTTT. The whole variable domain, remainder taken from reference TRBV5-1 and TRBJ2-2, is KAGVTQTPRYLIKTRGQQVTLSCSPISGHRSVSWYQQTPGQGLQFLFEYFSETQRNKGNFPGRFSGRQFSNSRSEMNVSTLELGDSALYLCASSYSGRADGELFFGEGSRLTVL.

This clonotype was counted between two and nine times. CDR3 in amino acids: CASSQVGNQPQHF. The DNA for the CDR3 is TGTGCCAGCTCACAAGTGGGCAATCAGCCCCAGCATTTT. The V and J genes are TRBV18 and TRBJ1-5, with D hard to call. In germline, CDR1 is KGHSH, CDR2 LQKENI. V shed 4 bases and J shed 2 bases, with 6 bases lying between them. This CDR3 contains 13 residues. Based on the CDR3 plus reference TRBV18 and TRBJ1-5, the full variable domain is NAGVMQNPRHLVRRRGQEARLRCSPMKGHSHVYWYRQLPEEGLKFMVYLQKENIIDESGMPKERFSAEFPKEGPSILRIQQVVRGDSAAYFCASSQVGNQPQHFGDGTRLSIL.

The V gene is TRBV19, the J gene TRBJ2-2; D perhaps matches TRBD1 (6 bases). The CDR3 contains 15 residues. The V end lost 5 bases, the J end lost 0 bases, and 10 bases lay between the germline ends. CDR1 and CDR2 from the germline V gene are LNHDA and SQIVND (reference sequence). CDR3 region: CASSFRDTNTGELFF. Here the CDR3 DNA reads TGTGCCAGTAGTTTCCGGGACACGAACACCGGGGAGCTGTTTTTT.

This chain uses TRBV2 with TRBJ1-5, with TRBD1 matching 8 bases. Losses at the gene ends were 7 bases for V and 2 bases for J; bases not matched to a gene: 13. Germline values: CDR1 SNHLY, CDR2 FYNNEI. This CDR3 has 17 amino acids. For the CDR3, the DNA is TGTGCCAGCACCTGGGACAGGTCGGACATGCGCAATCAGCCCCAGCATTTT. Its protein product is CASTWDRSDMRNQPQHF.

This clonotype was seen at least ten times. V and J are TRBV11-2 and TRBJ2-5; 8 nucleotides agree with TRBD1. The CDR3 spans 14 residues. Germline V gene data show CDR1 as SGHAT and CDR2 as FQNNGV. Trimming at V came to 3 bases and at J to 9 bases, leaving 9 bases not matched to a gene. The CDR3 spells CASSFRTGSRAQYF. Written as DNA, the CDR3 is TGTGCCAGCAGCTTCCGGACAGGGTCAAGGGCCCAGTACTTC.

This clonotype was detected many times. Written as DNA, the CDR3 is TGTGCCAGCAGCGCCTCAGGGGGCGCAGGCAATGAGCAGTTCTTC. Residues: CASSASGGAGNEQFF. The chain joins TRBV9 to TRBJ2-1; 8 bases map to TRBD1. CDR1 and CDR2 (germline): SGDLS, YYNGEE. J was trimmed by 6 bases and V by 3 bases; bases with no gene match: 8. CDR3 length equals 15 residues.

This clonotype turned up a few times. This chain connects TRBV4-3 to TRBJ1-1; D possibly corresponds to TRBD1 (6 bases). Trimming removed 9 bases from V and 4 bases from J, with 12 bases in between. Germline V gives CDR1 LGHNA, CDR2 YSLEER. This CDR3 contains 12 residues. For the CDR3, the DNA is TGCGCCAGGGGGGCCGGGAGCACTGAAGCTTTCTTT. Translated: CARGAGSTEAFF.

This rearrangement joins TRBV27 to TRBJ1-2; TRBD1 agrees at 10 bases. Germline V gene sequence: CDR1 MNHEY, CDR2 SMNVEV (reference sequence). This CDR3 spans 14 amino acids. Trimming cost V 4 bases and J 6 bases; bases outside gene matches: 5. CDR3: CASSSDRGSDGYTF. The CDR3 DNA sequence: TGTGCCAGCAGTTCGGACAGGGGGTCTGATGGCTACACCTTC.

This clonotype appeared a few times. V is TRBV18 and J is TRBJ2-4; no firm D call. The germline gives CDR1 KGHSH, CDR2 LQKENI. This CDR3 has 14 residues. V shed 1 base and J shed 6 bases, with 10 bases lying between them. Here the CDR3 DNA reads TGTGCCAGCTCACCACGCGCACCTACAAACATTCAGTACTTC. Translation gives CASSPRAPTNIQYF.

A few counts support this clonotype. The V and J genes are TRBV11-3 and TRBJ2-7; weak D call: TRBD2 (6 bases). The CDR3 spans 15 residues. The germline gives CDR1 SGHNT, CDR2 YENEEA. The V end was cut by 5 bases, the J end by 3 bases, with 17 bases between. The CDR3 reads CASSLGGPSVYEQYF. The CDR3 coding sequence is TGTGCCAGCAGCCTGGGGGGTCCATCAGTCTACGAGCAGTACTTC.

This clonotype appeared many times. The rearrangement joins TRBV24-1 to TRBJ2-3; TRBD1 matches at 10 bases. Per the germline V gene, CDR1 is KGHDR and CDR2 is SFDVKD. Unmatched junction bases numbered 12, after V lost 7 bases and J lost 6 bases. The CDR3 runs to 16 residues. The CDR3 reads CATSRQGAIDRDTQYF. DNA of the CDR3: TGTGCCACCAGCCGACAGGGGGCGATTGATAGGGATACGCAGTATTTT.

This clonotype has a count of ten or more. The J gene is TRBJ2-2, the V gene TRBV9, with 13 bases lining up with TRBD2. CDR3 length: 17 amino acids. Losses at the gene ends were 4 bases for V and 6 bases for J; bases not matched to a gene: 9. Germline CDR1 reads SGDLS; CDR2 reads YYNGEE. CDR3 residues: CASSPYGLAGVAGELFF. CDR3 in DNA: TGTGCCAGCAGCCCTTACGGACTAGCGGGAGTCGCCGGGGAGCTGTTTTTT.

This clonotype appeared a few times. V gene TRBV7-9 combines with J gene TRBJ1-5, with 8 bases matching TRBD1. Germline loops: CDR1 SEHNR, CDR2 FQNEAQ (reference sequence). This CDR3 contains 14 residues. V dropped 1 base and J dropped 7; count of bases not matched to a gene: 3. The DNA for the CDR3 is TGTGCCAGCAGCTTAGGGACAGGGTGGCAGCCCCAGCATTTT. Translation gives CASSLGTGWQPQHF. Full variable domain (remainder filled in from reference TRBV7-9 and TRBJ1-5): DTGVSQNPRHKITKRGQNVTFRCDPISEHNRLYWYRQTLGQGPEFLTYFQNEAQLEKSRLLSDRFSAERPKGSFSTLEIQRTEQGDSAMYLCASSLGTGWQPQHFGDGTRLSIL.

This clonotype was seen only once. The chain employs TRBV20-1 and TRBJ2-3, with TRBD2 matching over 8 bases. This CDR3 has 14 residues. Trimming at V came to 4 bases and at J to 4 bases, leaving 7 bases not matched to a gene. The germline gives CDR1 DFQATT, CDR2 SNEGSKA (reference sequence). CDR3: CSAIPGGPSDTQYF. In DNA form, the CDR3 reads TGCAGTGCTATCCCGGGGGGGCCGTCAGATACGCAGTATTTT.